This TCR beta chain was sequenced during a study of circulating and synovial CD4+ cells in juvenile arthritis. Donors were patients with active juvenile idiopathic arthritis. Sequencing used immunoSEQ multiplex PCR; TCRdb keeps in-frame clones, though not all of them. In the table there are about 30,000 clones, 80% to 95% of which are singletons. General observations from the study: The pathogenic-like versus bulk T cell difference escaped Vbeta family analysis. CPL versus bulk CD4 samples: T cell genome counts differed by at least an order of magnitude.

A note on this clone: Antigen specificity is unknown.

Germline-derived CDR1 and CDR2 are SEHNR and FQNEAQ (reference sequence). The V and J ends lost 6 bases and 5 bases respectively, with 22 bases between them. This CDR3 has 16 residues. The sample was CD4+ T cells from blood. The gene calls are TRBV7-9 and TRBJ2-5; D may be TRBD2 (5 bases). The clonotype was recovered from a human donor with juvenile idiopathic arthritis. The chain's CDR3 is CASSPVPGRDGETQYF. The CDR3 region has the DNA TGTGCCAGCAGTCCAGTACCGGGCCGGGATGGGGAGACCCAGTACTTC. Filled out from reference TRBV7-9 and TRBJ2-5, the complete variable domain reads DTGVSQNPRHKITKRGQNVTFRCDPISEHNRLYWYRQTLGQGPEFLTYFQNEAQLEKSRLLSDRFSAERPKGSFSTLEIQRTEQGDSAMYLCASSPVPGRDGETQYFGPGTRLLVL.